The 27 T cell receptor beta chains presented below share a single source sample, sequenced in a study of blood T cell repertoires in COVID-19. The method was immunoSEQ multiplex PCR; TCRdb's version includes in-frame clones alone and lacks a portion of them. The sample records approximately 56,000 clones, approximately 85% being singletons. The sample was peripheral blood. The receptor source for this set is an elderly woman with COVID-19, enrolled during active disease.

The rearrangement uses TRBV19 and TRBJ2-1; 12 bases are a match to TRBD2. V was pared by 5 bases and J by 10 bases, with 12 bases of the junction left unmatched. The CDR3 contains 16 residues. Per germline, CDR1 LNHDA and CDR2 SQIVND (reference sequence). The CDR3 is CASSSTSGSPHGEQFF. DNA of the CDR3: TGTGCCAGTAGTTCGACTAGCGGGAGTCCCCATGGGGAGCAGTTCTTC.

J is TRBJ1-1 and V is TRBV6-5, with 9 bases matching TRBD1. V was clipped by 4 bases and J by 2 bases; unmatched bases: 5. This CDR3 has 15 amino acids. Germline values: CDR1 MNHEY, CDR2 SVGAGI. The CDR3 DNA reads as TGTGCCAGCAGTTCAGACAGGGGGAGAAACACTGAAGCTTTCTTT. Its protein is CASSSDRGRNTEAFF.

The CDR3 sequence: CASRRAPYGYTF. The CDR3 DNA reads as TGTGCCAGCAGGCGGGCACCGTATGGCTACACCTTC. V is TRBV7-9 and J is TRBJ1-2; D gene unclear. Germline lookup yields CDR1 SEHNR and CDR2 FQNEAQ (reference sequence). Trimming pared 6 bases from V and 5 bases from J, leaving 10 bases between. CDR3 length equals 12 residues.

The V call is TRBV3-1 (or the pseudogene TRBV3-2), the J call TRBJ2-5; weak D call: TRBD2 (6 bases). CDR1 and CDR2 (germline): LGHDT, YNNKEL (reference sequence). Trimming took off 1 base at V and 4 bases at J, with 19 bases between the two ends. CDR3 size: 17 residues. The CDR3 sequence is CASSQGLKVEGRETQYF. The CDR3 DNA reads as TGTGCCAGCAGCCAAGGGTTAAAGGTGGAGGGTAGAGAGACCCAGTACTTC.

V and J are TRBV7-8 and TRBJ2-5; 15 nucleotides line up with TRBD2. The CDR3 length is 16 residues. From germline, CDR1 is SGHVS and CDR2 FQNEAQ. V shed 5 bases, J shed 5 bases, and the junction held 6 bases outside the gene matches. CDR3 loop: CASSRGLAGGRETQYF. CDR3 DNA: TGTGCCAGCAGCCGAGGACTAGCGGGAGGGCGGGAGACCCAGTACTTC.

The CDR3 sequence: CATSEKLAYGYTF. The CDR3 bases are TGTGCCACCTCCGAGAAGCTTGCCTATGGCTACACCTTC. The chain employs TRBV24-1 and TRBJ1-2, with unresolved D. V lost 9 bases to trimming and J lost 4 bases, with 14 bases between them. Germline CDR1 reads KGHDR; CDR2 reads SFDVKD. CDR3 length: 13 residues.

The CDR3 nucleotides are TGCAGCGTTGGGTCTAGCGTGACCTACGAGCAGTACTTC. The encoded protein is CSVGSSVTYEQYF. The chain joins TRBV29-1 to TRBJ2-7, with D possibly matching TRBD2 (6 bases). V dropped 4 bases and J dropped 2 bases, with 12 bases sitting between them. Germline V lookup: CDR1 SQVTM, CDR2 ANQGSEA. This CDR3 has 13 amino acids.

J is TRBJ1-6 and V is TRBV4-2; the D gene is possibly TRBD1 (5 bases). Germline CDR1 reads LGHNA; CDR2 reads YNFKEQ. This CDR3 spans 17 amino acids. V lost 6 bases to trimming and J lost 8 bases, with 23 bases between them. The CDR3: CASRTRDGGGNHSPLHF. CDR3 sequence (DNA): TGTGCCAGCAGGACCAGGGACGGAGGAGGGAACCATTCACCCCTCCACTTT.

The chain couples TRBV7-2 to TRBJ2-3; a weak D match, TRBD1 (5 bases). The CDR3 is 12 residues long. V was shortened by 3 bases and J by 5 bases, with 6 bases between the two germline ends. The germline gives CDR1 SGHTA, CDR2 FQGNSA. CDR3 sequence reads: CASSFQGDTQYF. As DNA, the CDR3 is TGTGCCAGCAGCTTCCAGGGAGATACGCAGTATTTT.

V and J are TRBV27 and TRBJ2-7, with TRBD1 identical over 10 bases. The CDR3 is 14 amino acids. Unmatched junction bases numbered 3, after V lost 6 bases and J lost 1 base. In germline, CDR1 is MNHEY, CDR2 SMNVEV (reference sequence). In DNA form, the CDR3 reads TGTGCCAGCAGCCGGGGACAGGGGTCCTACGAGCAGTACTTC. This sequence encodes CASSRGQGSYEQYF.

This clone was counted once. This chain joins TRBV25-1 and TRBJ2-2; perhaps TRBD2 as D (5 bases). Deletions cut 6 bases from V and 6 bases from J, with 8 bases between. This CDR3 is built from 12 residues. Looked up from germline, CDR1 is MGHDK and CDR2 is SYGVNS. CDR3 nucleotides: TGTGCCAGCAGCCCCGGGGCCGGGGAGCTGTTTTTT. Translating gives CASSPGAGELFF.

This chain links TRBV6-5 with TRBJ2-2; 7 nucleotides line up with TRBD2. Germline CDR1 is MNHEY and CDR2 is SVGAGI. This CDR3 is 15 amino acids long. Trimming cost V 6 bases and J 9 bases; bases outside gene matches: 13. The chain's CDR3 is CASRISGSWERELFF. The DNA of the CDR3 is TGTGCCAGCAGGATTAGCGGGTCGTGGGAGAGGGAGCTGTTTTTT.

The V and J genes are TRBV27 and TRBJ2-2; no clear D. Per the germline V gene, CDR1 is MNHEY and CDR2 is SMNVEV (reference sequence). The CDR3 length is 14 residues. The germline V and J ends were trimmed by 5 bases and 5 bases, with 12 bases remaining between them. CDR3 DNA: TGTGCCAGCAGTCGAATAGGCGGTACCGGGGAGCTGTTTTTT. It translates to CASSRIGGTGELFF.

The chain has TRBV7-3 and TRBJ2-1; 8 nucleotides agree with TRBD2. Trimming removed 5 bases from V and 7 bases from J; junction bases left unmatched: 10. Germline-derived CDR1 and CDR2 are SGHTA and FQGTGA. The CDR3 length is 15 residues. CDR3 protein: CASSPEVAGTNEQFF. CDR3 DNA sequence: TGTGCCAGCAGCCCCGAGGTAGCGGGAACTAATGAGCAGTTCTTC. The full variable domain, completed using reference TRBV7-3 and TRBJ2-1, is GAGVSQTPSNKVTEKGKYVELRCDPISGHTALYWYRQSLGQGPEFLIYFQGTGAADDSGLPNDRFFAVRPEGSVSTLKIQRTERGDSAVYLCASSPEVAGTNEQFFGPGTRLTVL.

This clone was seen repeatedly, ten times or more. The chain couples TRBV19 to TRBJ1-6; 7 nucleotides align to TRBD1. V lost 4 bases, J lost 8 bases, and 8 bases stayed unmatched. The CDR3 runs to 15 residues. Germline V lookup: CDR1 LNHDA, CDR2 SQIVND (reference sequence). For the CDR3, the DNA is TGTGCCAGTAGTACGGCGACAGGGTCGGATTCACCCCTCCACTTT. Its protein product is CASSTATGSDSPLHF.

The chain uses TRBV28 and TRBJ1-4, with 8 bases matching TRBD1. The germline gives CDR1 MDHEN, CDR2 SYDVKM. The V gene end was trimmed by 7 bases and the J gene end by 2 bases; junction bases not matched to a gene: 9. This CDR3 has 16 amino acids. As DNA, the CDR3 is TGTGCCAGCAAATTGACAGGGGTAGGCACTAATGAAAAACTGTTTTTT. Its translation is CASKLTGVGTNEKLFF.

The rearrangement joins TRBV5-1 to TRBJ1-2; TRBD1 matches at 9 bases. Trimming took 3 bases from V and 8 from J; bases not matched to a gene: 20. The germline CDR1 and CDR2 sequences are SGHRS and YFSETQ. The CDR3 totals 18 residues. Written as DNA, the CDR3 is TGCGCCAGCAGCTGGGGCTTAGACAGGGGGTTCGCAGGAGGAGGCTACACCTTC. Translation gives CASSWGLDRGFAGGGYTF.

V is TRBV6-5 and J is TRBJ2-5; no clear D. CDR1 and CDR2 from the germline V gene are MNHEY and SVGAGI. This CDR3 spans 14 amino acids. Trimming cost V 2 bases and J 4 bases, with 11 bases left between them. CDR3 bases: TGTGCCAGCAGTTACGGGCAGGCCCGAGAGACCCAGTACTTC. Amino acid sequence: CASSYGQARETQYF.

CDR3 in amino acids: CASSSGQARFYEQYF. CDR3 in DNA: TGTGCCAGCAGCTCCGGACAGGCGAGGTTCTACGAGCAGTACTTC. The V gene is TRBV2, the J gene TRBJ2-7; 7 bases are a match to TRBD1. The V segment lost 6 bases and the J segment 3 bases; nucleotides outside the gene matches: 11. Germline CDR1 SNHLY, CDR2 FYNNEI. CDR3 size: 15 residues.

The chain recombines TRBV19 with TRBJ1-3, with D possibly TRBD1 on 5 matching bases. Germline CDR1 LNHDA, CDR2 SQIVND (reference sequence). This CDR3 has 15 amino acids. V was clipped by 7 bases and J by 1 base, with 14 bases between them. CDR3: CASTAGTVSGNTIYF. The CDR3 coding sequence is TGTGCCAGTACCGCCGGGACTGTATCTGGAAACACCATATATTTT.

V is TRBV30 and J is TRBJ2-7; 7 bases align to TRBD1. The germline gives CDR1 GTSNPN, CDR2 SVGIG (reference sequence). This CDR3 comprises 15 residues. With 0 bases clipped from V and 5 bases from J, the junction kept 10 bases outside the gene matches. CDR3 amino acids: CAWSVDRQGPHEQYF. The CDR3 coding sequence is TGTGCCTGGAGTGTTGATCGACAGGGTCCCCACGAGCAGTACTTC.

The rearrangement joins TRBV7-9 to TRBJ2-1, with 11 bases that match TRBD2. This CDR3 spans 17 amino acids. CDR1 and CDR2 (germline): SEHNR, FQNEAQ (reference sequence). The V and J ends lost 0 bases and 3 bases, in that order; junction bases with no gene match: 4. CDR3 in DNA: TGTGCCAGCAGCTTAGCGCGGCTAGCGGGAGGCTACAATGAGCAGTTCTTC. Protein product: CASSLARLAGGYNEQFF.

This sequence joins TRBV12-3 or TRBV12-4 and TRBJ2-2; D is uncertain. The CDR3 length is 12 residues. V gave up 6 bases and J gave up 2 bases, with 4 bases separating them. The CDR3 DNA is TGTGCCAGCAGCCTAAACACCGGGGAGCTGTTTTTT. Translated: CASSLNTGELFF.

The V gene is TRBV6-5, the J gene TRBJ2-1; possibly TRBD2 for D (6 bases). V lost 7 bases to trimming and J lost 9 bases, with 10 bases between them. Per the germline V gene, CDR1 is MNHEY and CDR2 is SVGAGI. The CDR3 totals 11 residues. CDR3: CASTRLGEQFF. In DNA form, the CDR3 reads TGTGCCAGCACCAGACTAGGTGAGCAGTTCTTC.

The chain joins TRBV5-1 to TRBJ2-2; D is undetermined. From germline, CDR1 is SGHRS and CDR2 YFSETQ. Between the trimmed V and J ends, which lost 4 bases and 1 base, there was a span of 8 bases. The CDR3 covers 14 residues. The CDR3 is CASSTKWNTGELFF. CDR3 in DNA: TGCGCCAGCAGCACTAAATGGAACACCGGGGAGCTGTTTTTT. Combining the CDR3 with reference TRBV5-1 and TRBJ2-2 gives the whole variable domain KAGVTQTPRYLIKTRGQQVTLSCSPISGHRSVSWYQQTPGQGLQFLFEYFSETQRNKGNFPGRFSGRQFSNSRSEMNVSTLELGDSALYLCASSTKWNTGELFFGEGSRLTVL.

This chain links TRBV7-9 with TRBJ2-3; 7 nucleotides match TRBD1. CDR1 SEHNR and CDR2 FQNEAQ come from the germline V gene (reference sequence). V lost 1 base and J lost 2; bases outside the gene matches: 9. This CDR3 has 17 amino acids. CDR3 in amino acids: CASSLGVGGDSTDTQYF. CDR3 DNA: TGTGCCAGCAGCTTAGGCGTAGGGGGCGACTCCACAGATACGCAGTATTTT.

This sequence joins TRBV28 and TRBJ2-1, with a tentative D call TRBD1 (5 bases). Deletions cut 5 bases from V and 8 bases from J, with 10 bases between. Germline V CDR1 and CDR2: MDHEN, SYDVKM. This CDR3 has 12 amino acids. CDR3 DNA: TGTGCCAGCAGTCCGACAGTTTATGAGCAGTTCTTC. The encoded protein is CASSPTVYEQFF.